The 27 T cell receptor beta chains below come from one sample, sequenced in a study of blood T cell repertoires in COVID-19. Sequencing used immunoSEQ multiplex PCR; TCRdb keeps in-frame clones, though not all of them. Of roughly 42,000 clones detected, around 88% appear once; the ten largest clones hold roughly 3.9%. Sequenced sample: peripheral blood. Receptor source: a human donor in a cohort sampled during active COVID-19.

The chain recombines TRBV6-5 with TRBJ1-3, with 7 nucleotides matching TRBD1. Trimming at V came to 6 bases and at J to 0 bases, leaving 5 bases not matched to a gene. The CDR3 is 15 residues long. CDR1 and CDR2 from the germline V gene are MNHEY and SVGAGI. The CDR3 is CASRKTGISGNTIYF. The CDR3 region has the DNA TGTGCCAGCAGAAAGACAGGGATCTCTGGAAACACCATATATTTT.

The chain joins TRBV7-2 to TRBJ1-3, with unresolved D. The CDR3 has 15 residues. Per the germline V gene, CDR1 is SGHTA and CDR2 is FQGNSA. V was clipped by 5 bases and J by 1 base, with 12 bases between them. The CDR3 DNA is TGTGCCAGCAGCATTAGATCGGGGTCTGGAAACACCATATATTTT. Protein: CASSIRSGSGNTIYF.

The V and J genes are TRBV12-5 and TRBJ2-5; a weak D match, TRBD1 (6 bases). The germline V gene encodes CDR1 LGHNT and CDR2 FRNRAP. Trimming took 7 bases from V and 2 from J, leaving 11 bases between them. The CDR3 contains 13 residues. CDR3 loop: CASAGQLQETQYF. The CDR3 DNA is TGTGCTAGTGCTGGACAGTTACAAGAGACCCAGTACTTC.

This rearrangement joins TRBV28 to TRBJ1-3; no reliable D call. Germline V lookup: CDR1 MDHEN, CDR2 SYDVKM. The CDR3 contains 15 residues. V gave up 5 bases and J gave up 0 bases, with 11 bases separating them. CDR3: CASSPRRASGNTIYF. In DNA form, the CDR3 reads TGTGCCAGCAGTCCTAGGAGGGCCTCTGGAAACACCATATATTTT.

This chain uses TRBV7-9 with TRBJ2-4; D may be TRBD1 (7 bases). The V gene's germline CDR1 is SEHNR and CDR2 FQNEAQ (reference sequence). V shed 5 bases and J shed 4 bases, with 21 bases lying between them. The CDR3 sequence is 17 residues long. CDR3 amino acids: CASSVGGRQGVKNIQYF. CDR3 bases: TGTGCCAGCAGCGTGGGGGGTAGACAGGGTGTTAAAAACATTCAGTACTTC.

This chain connects TRBV6-5 to TRBJ1-1; 10 nucleotides line up with TRBD1. In germline, CDR1 is MNHEY, CDR2 SVGAGI. Germline trimming cut 10 bases from V and 7 bases from J; bases unmatched to any gene: 6. The CDR3 has 12 residues. The CDR3 is CATRTGGNEAFF. The CDR3 nucleotides are TGTGCCACCCGGACAGGGGGAAATGAAGCTTTCTTT.

This chain uses TRBV6-2 or TRBV6-3 with TRBJ1-4; 7 nucleotides line up with TRBD1. CDR1 and CDR2 from the germline V gene are MNHEY and SVGEGT. The V gene end was trimmed by 0 bases and the J gene end by 7 bases; junction bases not matched to a gene: 8. The CDR3 loop spans 16 amino acids. In DNA form, the CDR3 reads TGTGCCAGCAGTTACTCGCGCGACAGGGATTTTGAAAAACTGTTTTTT. Its protein product is CASSYSRDRDFEKLFF.

V and J are TRBV28 and TRBJ2-2; possible D gene TRBD2, 6 bases. Trimming shortened V by 5 bases and J by 3 bases, and 16 bases separated the two germline ends. Germline CDR1 is MDHEN and CDR2 is SYDVKM. The length of the CDR3 is 16 residues. The CDR3 sequence: CASSLLGDSHTGELFF. CDR3 in DNA: TGTGCCAGCAGTCTATTAGGGGACTCCCACACCGGGGAGCTGTTTTTT.

This sequence joins TRBV6-5 and TRBJ2-7; possible D gene TRBD2, 6 bases. The CDR3 sequence is 15 residues long. Trimming shortened V by 0 bases and J by 1 base, and 10 bases separated the two germline ends. CDR1 is MNHEY and CDR2 is SVGAGI in the germline V gene. DNA for the CDR3: TGTGCCAGCAGTTACTCTGCGGGACCATCCTACGAGCAGTACTTC. Translating it yields CASSYSAGPSYEQYF.

The rearrangement links TRBV9 to TRBJ2-3; the D gene is possibly TRBD1 (6 bases). CDR3 size: 14 residues. V lost 4 bases and J 2 bases, leaving 11 bases between the germline ends. Germline assignment: CDR1 SGDLS and CDR2 YYNGEE. The CDR3 DNA follows: TGTGCCAGCAGCCTCCAGGGGTCCACAGATACGCAGTATTTT. Its protein is CASSLQGSTDTQYF.

The chain couples TRBV15 to TRBJ1-5, with no clear D. From germline, CDR1 is LNHNV and CDR2 YYDKDF (reference sequence). Trimming removed 6 bases at V and 6 bases at J, with 21 bases between. The CDR3 extends over 16 amino acids. This CDR3 is CATRPGETIGSQPQHF. For the CDR3, the DNA is TGTGCCACCAGACCCGGGGAAACCATCGGCAGTCAGCCCCAGCATTTT.

The chain combines TRBV24-1 with TRBJ2-2; TRBD1 matches at 12 bases. V trimming: 5 bases; J trimming: 5 bases; junction bases outside the gene matches: 8. The CDR3 length is 17 residues. The germline V gene encodes CDR1 KGHDR and CDR2 SFDVKD. The CDR3 spells CATSGVGQGAGTGELFF. DNA for the CDR3: TGTGCCACCAGTGGGGTGGGACAGGGGGCTGGAACCGGGGAGCTGTTTTTT.

J is TRBJ1-1 and V is TRBV7-2; TRBD1 matches 9 bases. V lost 1 base, J lost 11 bases, and 11 bases stayed unmatched. Germline CDR1 and CDR2: SGHTA and FQGNSA. There are 15 residues in the CDR3. The CDR3 loop is CASSLDEATGGVAFF. Here the CDR3 DNA reads TGTGCCAGCAGCTTAGATGAGGCAACAGGGGGCGTCGCTTTCTTT.

The V gene is TRBV3-1 (or the pseudogene TRBV3-2), the J gene TRBJ2-5; D remains unclear. V lost 4 bases and J lost 5, with 14 bases in between. The length of the CDR3 is 14 residues. From germline, CDR1 is LGHDT and CDR2 YNNKEL (reference sequence). CDR3 nucleotides: TGTGCCAGCAGCCGTACCCCCGCGGTTGAGACCCAGTACTTC. It translates to CASSRTPAVETQYF.

This chain connects TRBV6-6 to TRBJ2-1; D possibly corresponds to TRBD2 (5 bases). CDR3 length equals 15 residues. Germline V gene sequence: CDR1 MNHNY, CDR2 SVGAGI (reference sequence). Deletions cut 7 bases from V and 3 bases from J, with 16 bases between. This CDR3 is CASNGIPSLYNEQFF. For the CDR3, the DNA is TGTGCCAGCAACGGGATTCCGAGCCTCTACAATGAGCAGTTCTTC.

J is TRBJ2-1 and V is TRBV4-3; a weak D match, TRBD1 (6 bases). V was cut by 0 bases and J by 10 bases, with 22 bases left in between. The germline CDR1 and CDR2 sequences are LGHNA and YSLEER. This CDR3 is 17 amino acids long. Here the CDR3 DNA reads TGCGCCAGCAGCCAAGATGATTGGGACACCTTGGTTAAAGAGCAGTTCTTC. It specifies CASSQDDWDTLVKEQFF.

CDR3 sequence (DNA): TGTGCCAGCAGCGCGGACAGGGGGTCGTATGGCTACACCTTC. As protein: CASSADRGSYGYTF. This sequence joins TRBV5-5 and TRBJ1-2; TRBD1 aligns across 10 bases. Trimming cost V 4 bases and J 5 bases; bases outside gene matches: 5. The CDR3 spans 14 residues. CDR1 and CDR2 from the germline V gene are SGHKS and YYEKEE (reference sequence).

This chain uses TRBV19 with TRBJ2-1; D may be TRBD2 (5 bases). Deletions cut 3 bases from V and 10 bases from J, with 19 bases between. Germline CDR1 reads LNHDA; CDR2 reads SQIVND (reference sequence). CDR3 length: 15 amino acids. CDR3 DNA: TGTGCCAGTAGTATCTTTGGCTCTGGAGGAGGCGAGCAGTTCTTC. Protein product: CASSIFGSGGGEQFF.

The rearrangement joins TRBV5-1 to TRBJ2-5; D unresolved. Germline-derived CDR1 and CDR2 are SGHRS and YFSETQ. The CDR3 contains 13 residues. The V end was cut by 2 bases, the J end by 2 bases, with 7 bases between. In nucleotides, the CDR3 is TGCGCCAGCAGCTTCTTGTCTCAAGAGACCCAGTACTTC. Encoded protein: CASSFLSQETQYF.

A single count supports this clone. The chain is built from TRBV5-4 and TRBJ1-2; TRBD1 agrees at 8 bases. The CDR3 runs 15 residues. V shed 4 bases and J 4 bases; nucleotides not matched to a gene: 9. The germline V gene encodes CDR1 SGHNT and CDR2 YYREEE (reference sequence). Here the CDR3 DNA reads TGTGCCAGCAGCGGGGGGACAGGTCCCTCCTATGGCTACACCTTC. This gives the protein CASSGGTGPSYGYTF.

This chain links TRBV19 with TRBJ1-4; 7 bases fit TRBD1. V lost 5 bases, J lost 0 bases, and 6 bases stayed unmatched. Germline CDR1 is LNHDA and CDR2 is SQIVND (reference sequence). The CDR3 has 16 amino acids. Here the CDR3 DNA reads TGTGCCAGTAGTCAGGACAGGACCCCAACTAATGAAAAACTGTTTTTT. The encoded protein is CASSQDRTPTNEKLFF.

Concerning this clone: The junction differs from germline at one of its ends, possibly a read error. V and J are TRBV28 and TRBJ2-3, with a possible D match to TRBD2 (6 bases). The CDR3 runs 14 residues. CDR1 is MDHEN and CDR2 is SYDVKM in the germline V gene. The DNA for the CDR3 is TGTGCCGGCAGCTCTAGCGACAGCACAGATACGCAGTATTTT. It codes for CAGSSSDSTDTQYF.

This chain links TRBV5-1 with TRBJ1-1; TRBD1 might be the D (5 bases). Trimming removed 3 bases at V and 1 base at J, with 13 bases between. Germline V gene data show CDR1 as SGHRS and CDR2 as YFSETQ. This CDR3 is 15 amino acids long. The CDR3 sequence: CASSSPGGGNTEAFF. CDR3 in DNA: TGCGCCAGCAGCTCCCCAGGCGGGGGGAACACTGAAGCTTTCTTT. The full variable domain, in which reference TRBV5-1 and TRBJ1-1 provide the parts outside the CDR3, is KAGVTQTPRYLIKTRGQQVTLSCSPISGHRSVSWYQQTPGQGLQFLFEYFSETQRNKGNFPGRFSGRQFSNSRSEMNVSTLELGDSALYLCASSSPGGGNTEAFFGQGTRLTVV.

The chain is built from TRBV24-1 and TRBJ2-1, with 10 bases aligning to TRBD2. Germline V gene lookup returns CDR1 KGHDR and CDR2 SFDVKD. V was clipped by 4 bases and J by 3 bases; unmatched bases: 5. The CDR3 covers 16 residues. The CDR3 DNA is TGTGCCACCAGTGACGCTAGCGGGAGTGTCTACAATGAGCAGTTCTTC. It is translated as CATSDASGSVYNEQFF.

The genes are TRBV30 and TRBJ2-6; possibly TRBD1 for D (6 bases). V was pared by 4 bases and J by 0 bases, with 13 bases between. Germline CDR1 GTSNPN, CDR2 SVGIG (reference sequence). The CDR3 is 16 amino acids. As DNA, the CDR3 is TGTGCCTGGAAGGCTCAGGGGAGCTCTGGGGCCAACGTCCTGACTTTC. It yields the protein CAWKAQGSSGANVLTF. The full variable domain, its missing parts supplied by reference TRBV30 and TRBJ2-6, is SQTIHQWPATLVQPVGSPLSLECTVEGTSNPNLYWYRQAAGRGLQLLFYSVGIGQISSEVPQNLSASRPQDRQFILSSKKLLLSDSGFYLCAWKAQGSSGANVLTFGAGSRLTVL.

This chain joins TRBV21-1 and TRBJ1-1. TRBV21-1 is noted as a pseudogene. This CDR3 comprises 16 residues. The DNA for the CDR3 is TGTGCCAGCAGCACGGGTCAGACTTTGGATGGCACTGAAGCTTTCTTT. This gives the protein CASSTGQTLDGTEAFF.

The V and J genes are TRBV19 and TRBJ1-6; the D gene is possibly TRBD1 (6 bases). Trimming pared 5 bases from V and 8 bases from J, leaving 10 bases between. The CDR3 runs to 13 residues. Germline V gene data show CDR1 as LNHDA and CDR2 as SQIVND (reference sequence). The CDR3: CASSLHRDSPLHF. CDR3 DNA sequence: TGTGCCAGTAGTCTGCACAGGGATTCACCCCTCCACTTT.